This T cell receptor (beta chain) came from a study of regulatory T cells in long-lasting Graves disease. CDR3-region Arm-PCR and iRepertoire HTBI primers produced the TCR beta libraries. Study processing details: From all samples, identification returned approximately 14 TRBJ and approximately 61 TRBV segments. TCRdb recomputed calls from the multiplex PCR reads with MiXCR, one row per CDR3 protein. These V and J calls rely on TCRdb rather than the paper's analysis. In the table there are 400,000 to 650,000 distinct CDR3 sequences, about 16% of which are singletons. Noted time point: newly diagnosed GD, antithyroid drugs for less than 3 months. The TCR library was made from RNA that had been extracted from PBMCs in TRIzol. The germline gives CDR1 LNHDA, CDR2 SQIVND (reference sequence). This CDR3 is 15 amino acids long. Trimming stripped 3 bases from V and 6 bases from J, with 17 bases between. These data were likewise used in another study, on T cells in Graves' hyperthyroidism and ophthalmopathy. From that report: Before onset, by a median of approximately 6.8 months, the model predicted ophthalmopathy.

This rearrangement joins TRBV19 to TRBJ1-1; possible D gene TRBD1, 5 bases. Sequenced here: peripheral blood mononuclear cells (PBMCs), sampled at new diagnosis, from a patient treated with antithyroid drugs. This clonotype was obtained from a woman aged 35 to 60 with Graves disease. The CDR3 loop reads CASSISRGVRAEAFF. The CDR3 nucleotides read TGTGCCAGTAGTATTTCGCGGGGGGTAAGGGCTGAAGCTTTCTTT.